The sequence of this T cell receptor beta chain was determined in a study of cytomegalovirus exposure and HLA in healthy donors. Whole-study findings and limits: Cytomegalovirus status was reportedly diagnosed by the classifier with high specificity and sensitivity.

Details on this clone: The antigen is unknown.

Using immunoSEQ multiplex PCR, the repertoire was profiled, and TCRdb retains in-frame clones only, with some absent. The sample consists of approximately 300,000 clones, around 86% of them appearing once. The sample taken for sequencing was PBMCs. The receptor was isolated from a woman aged 18-35 years in good health and CMV-seronegative.

The CDR3 DNA follows: TGCGCCAGCAGCCAACTAGCGGGGGGCTACACCTTC. Its protein product is CASSQLAGGYTF. This sequence joins TRBV4-1 and TRBJ1-2; unclear D gene. The CDR3 contains 12 residues. The germline V gene encodes CDR1 MGHRA and CDR2 YSYEKL. Trimming shortened V by 2 bases and J by 8 bases, and 9 bases separated the two germline ends.